This TCR beta chain was found in a study of identifying expanded T cells in peripheral blood. Details on this clone: Its antigen is not known.

This CDR3 region has 19 residues. Measured with immunoSEQ multiplex PCR; TCRdb has only the in-frame clones, and not every one. Counted here are approximately 80,000 clones, roughly 86% occurring once; the ten biggest clones make up about 20%. Overall study results and limits: Across healthy donors, higher total template counts meant significantly greater approximately 2-week count variance.

The chain joins TRBV21-1 to TRBJ2-6; TRBD1, the table's D call, was not compared with the DNA. TRBV21-1 counts as a pseudogene. Sequencing input: blood. The sequence was obtained from a person aged 18-69 years in good health. DNA for the CDR3: TGTGCCAGCGATTATCGAAGGACACCTCCACTCTCTGGGGCCAACGTCCTGACTTTC. It encodes CASDYRRTPPLSGANVLTF.